Below, one TCR beta chain is given with its context. Its antigen is currently unknown. Only in-frame clones appear in the TCRdb table, and some are missing; sequencing was by immunoSEQ multiplex PCR. The profile shows tens of thousands of clones, roughly nine tenths of them singletons. Trimming removed 4 bases at V and 10 bases at J, with 17 bases between. This CDR3 contains 15 residues. Per the germline V gene, CDR1 is MDHEN and CDR2 is SYDVKM. The data originate from a study of OX40 agonist ivuxolimab in advanced cancers. Study as a whole: Patients were treated with intravenous ivuxolimab, dosed at 0.01 to 10 mg/kg and infused every 2 weeks.

Whole-study results and caveats: Expanded peripheral T cells had an undetermined antigen specificity. Among the nonresponders, some also had low normalized T-cell clonal expansion. At 0.1-3.0 mg/kg, partial responders had clonal expansion among the lowest observed.

The source is an adult with an advanced solid tumor such as melanoma, head and neck, liver or kidney cancer. Specimen: CD4+ or CD8+ T cells sorted from blood, collected in a trial of the OX40 agonist ivuxolimab. V and J are TRBV28 and TRBJ1-6; D remains ambiguous. DNA of the CDR3: TGTGCCAGCAGTTCGCCCGCCGGAGCTGGGTCACCCCTCCACTTT. It yields the protein CASSSPAGAGSPLHF.